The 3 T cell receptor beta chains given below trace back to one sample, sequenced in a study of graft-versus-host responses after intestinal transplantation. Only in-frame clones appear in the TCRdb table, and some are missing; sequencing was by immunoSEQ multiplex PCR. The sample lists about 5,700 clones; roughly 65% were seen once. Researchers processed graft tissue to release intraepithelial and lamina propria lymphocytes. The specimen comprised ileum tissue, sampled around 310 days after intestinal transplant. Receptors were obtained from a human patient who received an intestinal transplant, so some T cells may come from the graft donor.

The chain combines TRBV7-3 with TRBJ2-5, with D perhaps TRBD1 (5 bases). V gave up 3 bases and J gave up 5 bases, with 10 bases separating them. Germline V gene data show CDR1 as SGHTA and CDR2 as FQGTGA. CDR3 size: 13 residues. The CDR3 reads CASSFQGSETQYF. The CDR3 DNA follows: TGTGCCAGCAGCTTTCAGGGATCGGAGACCCAGTACTTC.

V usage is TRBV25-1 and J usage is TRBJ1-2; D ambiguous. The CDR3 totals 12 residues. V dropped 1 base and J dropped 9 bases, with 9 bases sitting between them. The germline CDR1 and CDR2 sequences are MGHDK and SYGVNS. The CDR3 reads CASSEFSGSYTF. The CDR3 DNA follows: TGTGCCAGCAGTGAATTCAGTGGGAGCTACACCTTC.

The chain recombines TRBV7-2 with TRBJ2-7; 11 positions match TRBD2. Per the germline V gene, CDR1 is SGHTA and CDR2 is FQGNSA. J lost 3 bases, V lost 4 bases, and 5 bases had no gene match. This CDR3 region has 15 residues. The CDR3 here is CASSSNGLAGYEQYF. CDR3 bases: TGTGCCAGCAGCTCGAATGGACTAGCGGGCTACGAGCAGTACTTC.